The 21 T cell receptor beta chains reported below all come from one sample, sequenced in a study of circulating CD8 cells and anti-PD-1 response in melanoma. Sorting of live CD3+CD8+TCRalphabeta+ cells by PD-1 and/or TIGIT gave four subsets. Each library started from about 15 ng of total RNA using the QIAseq Immune Repertoire TCR panel. TCRdb re-derived calls from the reads in MiXCR, one entry per CDR3 protein. The sample shows some 2,500 distinct CDR3 sequences, 7.9% of them seen only once. Source: CD8+ T cells from PBMCs, taken at baseline or after one month of anti-PD-1 therapy (not recorded which). The receptors here all came from a human donor with melanoma.

A few counts support this clonotype. V is TRBV20-1 and J is TRBJ2-3; D may be TRBD1 (6 bases). The germline CDR1 and CDR2 sequences are DFQATT and SNEGSKA (reference sequence). Trimming shortened V by 3 bases and J by 2 bases, and 9 bases separated the two germline ends. This CDR3 is built from 13 residues. The CDR3 coding sequence is TGCAGTGCTAGGGGACAACTCACAGATACGCAGTATTTT. Its translation is CSARGQLTDTQYF.

Judged by abundance, this clonotype is medium-sized (0.01 to 0.1%). This chain uses TRBV4-1 with TRBJ2-3, with a weak D call TRBD2 (5 bases). Germline V gene sequence: CDR1 MGHRA, CDR2 YSYEKL. Trimming took 1 base from V and 5 from J, leaving 7 bases between them. The CDR3 loop spans 13 amino acids. The CDR3 DNA reads as TGCGCCAGCAGCCAAGTAGGAGGAGATACGCAGTATTTT. Its translation: CASSQVGGDTQYF.

This clonotype is labeled as medium-sized. The V call is TRBV5-8, the J call TRBJ2-3; D tentatively reads TRBD1 or TRBD2 (6 bases each). This CDR3 comprises 17 residues. The germline gives CDR1 SGHTS, CDR2 YDEGEE. V gave up 1 base and J gave up 4 bases, with 19 bases separating them. Written as DNA, the CDR3 is TGTGCCAGCAGCTTGAACAGGGACTTTCCCACACCAGATACGCAGTATTTT. It yields the protein CASSLNRDFPTPDTQYF.

This clonotype rates as medium-sized. This sequence joins TRBV19 and TRBJ2-2, with TRBD1 identical over 10 bases. Germline-derived CDR1 and CDR2 are LNHDA and SQIVND (reference sequence). The CDR3 sequence is 16 residues long. V shed 8 bases and J 3 bases; nucleotides not matched to a gene: 9. The CDR3 bases are TGTGCCAGTCGATCTCCGGGACAGGGGTACACCGGGGAGCTGTTTTTT. Translating it yields CASRSPGQGYTGELFF.

This clonotype rates as medium-sized. V gene TRBV27 combines with J gene TRBJ1-1; D gene ambiguous. This CDR3 comprises 14 residues. V lost 5 bases to trimming and J lost 0 bases, with 10 bases between them. The germline V gene has CDR1 MNHEY and CDR2 SMNVEV (reference sequence). The CDR3 DNA follows: TGTGCCAGCAGTGGCTCGGCCATGAACACTGAAGCTTTCTTT. This encodes CASSGSAMNTEAFF.

In its sample, this clonotype is medium-sized. CDR3 amino acids: CASSYSIDRPPYEQYF. The CDR3 bases are TGTGCCAGCAGTTACTCGATTGACAGACCCCCCTACGAGCAGTACTTC. V is TRBV6-5 and J is TRBJ2-7, with D tentatively TRBD1 (5 bases). CDR1 MNHEY and CDR2 SVGAGI come from the germline V gene. V was pared by 0 bases and J by 2 bases, with 14 bases between. The CDR3 contains 16 residues.

Sample share makes this clonotype medium-sized (0.01 to 0.1%). The chain combines TRBV19 with TRBJ2-2; TRBD2 matches 14 bases. The germline V gene has CDR1 LNHDA and CDR2 SQIVND (reference sequence). Germline trimming cut 4 bases from V and 1 base from J; bases unmatched to any gene: 8. The CDR3 covers 19 residues. The CDR3 loop is CASSTPGTSGGRNTGELFF. The CDR3 DNA reads TGTGCCAGTAGTACCCCTGGGACTAGCGGGGGCCGGAACACCGGGGAGCTGTTTTTT.

This clonotype appeared a few times. J is TRBJ2-1 and V is TRBV19; 7 nucleotides line up with TRBD2. Germline CDR1 LNHDA, CDR2 SQIVND (reference sequence). The CDR3 loop spans 15 amino acids. With V trimmed by 2 bases and J by 3 bases, 4 bases remained unmatched. The CDR3 nucleotides read TGTGCCAGTAGTATAAAGCGGGATTTCTACAATGAGCAGTTCTTC. It specifies CASSIKRDFYNEQFF.

The chain combines TRBV7-9 with TRBJ2-2; 7 bases fit TRBD1. The J segment lost 1 base and the V segment lost 2 bases, leaving 4 bases of the junction unmatched. This CDR3 spans 16 amino acids. The germline V gene encodes CDR1 SEHNR and CDR2 FQNEAQ (reference sequence). For the CDR3, the DNA is TGTGCCAGCAGCTTACCTGGGACAGAGAACACCGGGGAGCTGTTTTTT. It translates to CASSLPGTENTGELFF.

The table lists this clonotype with a few counts. The rearrangement uses TRBV19 and TRBJ1-3; D unclear. The CDR3 runs 12 residues. V lost 4 bases, J lost 15 bases, and 16 bases lay in between. CDR1 and CDR2 (germline): LNHDA, SQIVND (reference sequence). The CDR3 reads CASSNPPDHRYF. The CDR3 coding sequence is TGTGCCAGTAGTAATCCGCCCGACCACAGATATTTT.

Judged by abundance, this clonotype is medium-sized (0.01 to 0.1%). The CDR3 spells CATSDSVRTSGIYNEQFF. The CDR3 coding sequence is TGTGCCACCAGTGATTCGGTGCGGACTAGCGGCATCTACAATGAGCAGTTCTTC. The chain combines TRBV24-1 with TRBJ2-1, with TRBD2 matching over 10 bases. V lost 2 bases and J lost 3; bases outside the gene matches: 9. Germline V lookup: CDR1 KGHDR, CDR2 SFDVKD. This CDR3 region has 18 residues.

By its share, this clonotype is medium-sized (0.01 to 0.1%). The chain combines TRBV28 with TRBJ1-5, with unresolved D. The CDR3 runs to 15 residues. V lost 3 bases and J 4 bases, leaving 13 bases between the germline ends. Looked up from germline, CDR1 is MDHEN and CDR2 is SYDVKM. CDR3 coding DNA: TGTGCCAGCAGTTTTGCTCCCGCCGAAAATCAGCCCCAGCATTTT. It specifies CASSFAPAENQPQHF.

By sample share, this clonotype is medium-sized. This chain links TRBV27 with TRBJ1-6; TRBD1 might be the D (5 bases). The V gene's germline CDR1 is MNHEY and CDR2 SMNVEV (reference sequence). This CDR3 spans 19 amino acids. Trimming removed 6 bases at V and 5 bases at J, with 26 bases between. CDR3 nucleotides: TGTGCCAGCAGGACCTCAGGGATCCTCCAGGGACTCAATAATTCACCCCTCCACTTT. Translated, it gives CASRTSGILQGLNNSPLHF.

DNA for the CDR3: TGTGCCAGCGTGATGGCGGCTTCCTACGAGCAGTACTTC. This encodes CASVMAASYEQYF. The chain employs TRBV5-5 and TRBJ2-7; D remains ambiguous. Trimming removed 7 bases at V and 1 base at J, with 12 bases between. The length of the CDR3 is 13 residues. Germline values: CDR1 SGHKS, CDR2 YYEKEE (reference sequence).

This clonotype is deemed medium-sized. The V and J genes are TRBV19 and TRBJ1-1; D gene uncertain. Per germline, CDR1 LNHDA and CDR2 SQIVND (reference sequence). This CDR3 is 13 amino acids long. Trimming took 5 bases from V and 6 from J, leaving 13 bases between them. The chain's CDR3 is CASSLHLYAEAFF. The CDR3, as DNA: TGTGCCAGTAGTCTCCACCTGTACGCTGAAGCTTTCTTT. Variable domain in full (rest from reference TRBV19 and TRBJ1-1): DGGITQSPKYLFRKEGQNVTLSCEQNLNHDAMYWYRQDPGQGLRLIYYSQIVNDFQKGDIAEGYSVSREKKESFPLTVTSAQKNPTAFYLCASSLHLYAEAFFGQGTRLTVV.

A remark on this clonotype: The conserved phenylalanine or tryptophan is not found at the CDR3 terminus, so this likely reflects a read error. CDR3 DNA sequence: TGTGCCAGCAGCAAAAGGGCAGGCCAGGTTCAGCCCCAGCATCTT. Translating it yields CASSKRAGQVQPQHL. The V and J genes are TRBV28 and TRBJ1-5; D remains unclear. The CDR3 covers 15 residues. The V end was cut by 6 bases, the J end by 6 bases, with 18 bases between. Germline CDR1 is MDHEN and CDR2 is SYDVKM.

By share, this clonotype ranks as medium-sized (0.01 to 0.1%). The chain links TRBV7-3 to TRBJ1-1; 7 positions agree with TRBD1. This CDR3 has 14 amino acids. The germline V gene has CDR1 SGHTA and CDR2 FQGTGA. Trimming at V came to 1 base and at J to 3 bases, leaving 2 bases not matched to a gene. For the CDR3, the DNA is TGTGCCAGCAGCTTAATCAGGGGGGACACTGAAGCTTTCTTT. It codes for CASSLIRGDTEAFF.

In its sample, this clonotype ranks as medium-sized. This chain uses TRBV19 with TRBJ1-2; D might be TRBD1 (6 bases). This CDR3 comprises 13 residues. Trimming removed 5 bases from V and 3 bases from J, with 10 bases in between. CDR1 is LNHDA and CDR2 is SQIVND in the germline V gene (reference sequence). CDR3 DNA: TGTGCCAGTAGTCCAAACAGGGACTATGGCTACACCTTC. Its translation: CASSPNRDYGYTF.

By its share, this clonotype is medium-sized. This chain links TRBV4-1 with TRBJ2-1, with a weak D call TRBD1 (6 bases). The V gene lost 2 bases and the J gene lost 2 bases, with 10 bases spanning the gap. Germline values: CDR1 MGHRA, CDR2 YSYEKL. The CDR3 totals 15 residues. CDR3 coding DNA: TGCGCCAGCAGCCAATCGGACAGACCCTACAATGAGCAGTTCTTC. It encodes CASSQSDRPYNEQFF.

Sample share makes this clonotype medium-sized. The chain is built from TRBV28 and TRBJ2-7, with 9 bases lining up with TRBD2. After removal of 6 bases from V and 2 bases from J, the junction contained 5 bases not matched to a gene. Germline V lookup: CDR1 MDHEN, CDR2 SYDVKM. This CDR3 region has 14 residues. CDR3 DNA sequence: TGTGCCAGCAGCCCTAGCGGGACTACCTACGAGCAGTACTTC. Amino acids: CASSPSGTTYEQYF.

This clonotype is termed medium-sized. The chain is built from TRBV4-2 and TRBJ2-7; 10 nucleotides agree with TRBD2. Trimming took 1 base from V and 7 from J; bases not matched to a gene: 16. CDR3 length equals 18 residues. In germline, CDR1 is LGHNA, CDR2 YNFKEQ. Here the CDR3 reads CASSQGLAGARSAGEQYF. The CDR3 DNA is TGTGCCAGCAGCCAAGGGCTAGCGGGGGCCCGTTCGGCCGGGGAGCAGTACTTC.